These 10 T cell receptor beta chains were all obtained from the same sample, sequenced in a study of blood T cell repertoires in COVID-19. Here immunoSEQ multiplex PCR was the method, and the copy in TCRdb shows in-frame clones only, minus some. The sample yields 250,000 to 350,000 clones, around 86% seen once. Sequencing input: peripheral blood. Receptor source: a woman in her 40s who had recovered from COVID-19.

The chain couples TRBV7-9 to TRBJ2-1; TRBD2 matches 9 bases. CDR1 is SEHNR and CDR2 is FQNEAQ in the germline V gene (reference sequence). The CDR3 consists of 18 residues. V lost 0 bases and J lost 0; bases outside the gene matches: 6. The CDR3 DNA reads as TGTGCCAGCAGCTTAGCGCGGGGGGGTTCGAGCTCCTACAATGAGCAGTTCTTC. Translating it yields CASSLARGGSSSYNEQFF.

This clone was counted a few times. The CDR3 bases are TGTGCCAGCAGCCCCGGGACAGGGGAAGGGGGTCTACGGGCTTTCTTT. Its protein product is CASSPGTGEGGLRAFF. The chain uses TRBV3-1 (or the pseudogene TRBV3-2) and TRBJ1-1; 10 nucleotides agree with TRBD1. The CDR3 sequence is 16 residues long. Trimming cost V 4 bases and J 11 bases; bases outside gene matches: 16. Germline values: CDR1 LGHDT, CDR2 YNNKEL (reference sequence).

The chain couples TRBV30 to TRBJ2-5, with D perhaps TRBD2 (6 bases). Germline V lookup: CDR1 GTSNPN, CDR2 SVGIG (reference sequence). V lost 1 base and J lost 5, with 11 bases in between. This CDR3 is built from 13 residues. For the CDR3, the DNA is TGTGCCTGGAGTGGGGTAGGAGGGGAGACCCAGTACTTC. Translated, it gives CAWSGVGGETQYF.

This clone is a singleton in its sample. The gene calls are TRBV7-2 and TRBJ1-1; tentative D call: TRBD1 (5 bases). The CDR3 consists of 13 residues. The germline CDR1 and CDR2 sequences are SGHTA and FQGNSA. V was trimmed by 2 bases and J by 4 bases, leaving 8 bases between them. Here the CDR3 reads CASSLRTSTEAFF. The DNA for the CDR3 is TGTGCCAGCAGCTTAAGGACAAGCACTGAAGCTTTCTTT.

The chain has TRBV3-1 (or the pseudogene TRBV3-2) and TRBJ1-2; possible D gene TRBD1, 6 bases. The CDR3 consists of 16 residues. Germline-derived CDR1 and CDR2 are LGHDT and YNNKEL (reference sequence). Trimming took off 1 base at V and 2 bases at J, with 14 bases between the two ends. CDR3 DNA: TGTGCCAGCAGCCAAGGATTTGCAGGGGCCAACTATGGCTACACCTTC. This gives the protein CASSQGFAGANYGYTF.

The chain carries TRBV24-1 and TRBJ2-5; 8 bases agree with TRBD1. CDR1 KGHDR and CDR2 SFDVKD come from the germline V gene. The CDR3 runs to 16 residues. Unmatched junction bases numbered 15, after V lost 9 bases and J lost 4 bases. The CDR3 sequence is CATLGRDRRGIETQYF. The CDR3 nucleotides read TGTGCCACCCTAGGCCGGGACAGGAGGGGGATAGAGACCCAGTACTTC.

The gene calls are TRBV24-1 and TRBJ2-3, with 7 bases identical to TRBD2. The CDR3 length is 18 residues. Trimming removed 9 bases from V and 2 bases from J; junction bases left unmatched: 19. From germline, CDR1 is KGHDR and CDR2 SFDVKD. As DNA, the CDR3 is TGTGCCACCGCCTCTTCTTGGGAGGGGAAGACCCTCACAGATACGCAGTATTTT. This translates into CATASSWEGKTLTDTQYF.

The gene calls are TRBV19 and TRBJ2-1, with D possibly being TRBD1 (6 bases). V was cut by 3 bases and J by 9 bases, with 12 bases left in between. This CDR3 has 13 amino acids. CDR1 LNHDA and CDR2 SQIVND come from the germline V gene (reference sequence). The CDR3 sequence: CASSMGASGEQFF. The CDR3 nucleotides are TGTGCCAGTAGTATGGGGGCTTCGGGTGAGCAGTTCTTC.

V usage is TRBV24-1 and J usage is TRBJ2-5; 7 nucleotides agree with TRBD2. CDR3 length equals 11 residues. With V trimmed by 5 bases and J by 7 bases, 0 bases remained unmatched. Germline CDR1 is KGHDR and CDR2 is SFDVKD. The CDR3 coding sequence is TGTGCCACCAGTGGGGGGGGGACCCAGTACTTC. Translation gives CATSGGGTQYF.

The chain joins TRBV30 to TRBJ1-4, with D hard to call. Germline V CDR1 and CDR2: GTSNPN, SVGIG (reference sequence). V was shortened by 1 base and J by 4 bases, with 13 bases between the two germline ends. The length of the CDR3 is 15 residues. CDR3 DNA: TGTGCCTGGAGTGCCTACAGCGGGCGTAATGAAAAACTGTTTTTT. The encoded protein is CAWSAYSGRNEKLFF.